These 26 T cell receptor beta chains originate from one sample sequenced in a study of patients and donors after allogeneic stem cell transplantation. One entry per CDR3 protein results from TCRdb running MiXCR on the RT-PCR reads. The sample carries 20,000 to 30,000 distinct CDR3 sequences, under 55% recorded once. Sequencing was performed on blood, either unsorted or a sorted T cell fraction (not recorded which). Source of these receptors: a human donor who was either an allogeneic HSCT recipient or a stem cell or donor lymphocyte infusion donor (not recorded which). It is not recorded whose cells these are; they may come from a transplant donor.

This clonotype turned up a few times. This rearrangement joins TRBV3-1 to TRBJ1-4; D remains unclear. Trimming removed 3 bases from V and 0 bases from J, with 5 bases in between. CDR1 LGHDT and CDR2 YNNKEL come from the germline V gene (reference sequence). The CDR3 consists of 14 residues. CDR3 region: CASSHTATNEKLFF. For the CDR3, the DNA is TGTGCCAGCAGCCATACCGCAACTAATGAAAAACTGTTTTTT.

This clonotype showed up just a few times. CDR3 region: CASSSPGSVKNTGELFF. CDR3 nucleotides: TGTGCCAGCAGTTCCCCCGGTTCTGTAAAGAACACCGGGGAGCTGTTTTTT. The chain links TRBV6-5 to TRBJ2-2; D is unresolved. The germline V and J ends were trimmed by 4 bases and 1 base, with 16 bases remaining between them. The CDR3 loop spans 17 amino acids. Germline V lookup: CDR1 MNHEY, CDR2 SVGAGI.

In this sample, this clonotype turned up a few times. This chain links TRBV20-1 with TRBJ2-3; 8 bases line up with TRBD2. The J segment lost 2 bases and the V segment lost 3 bases, leaving 10 bases of the junction unmatched. The CDR3 consists of 16 residues. CDR1 is DFQATT and CDR2 is SNEGSKA in the germline V gene (reference sequence). Here the CDR3 reads CSARGSGGRYTDTQYF. CDR3 in DNA: TGCAGTGCTAGGGGCAGCGGGGGACGGTACACAGATACGCAGTATTTT.

This clonotype has only a few counts. The chain employs TRBV6-5 and TRBJ1-5, with 9 bases lining up with TRBD1. Germline values: CDR1 MNHEY, CDR2 SVGAGI. After removal of 5 bases from V and 3 bases from J, the junction contained 5 bases not matched to a gene. CDR3 length: 15 amino acids. CDR3 amino acids: CASSPTGGLNQPQHF. CDR3 bases: TGTGCCAGCAGTCCAACAGGGGGCCTCAATCAGCCCCAGCATTTT.

This clonotype turned up a few times. The CDR3 bases are TGTGCCAGCAGCCCCCAGCGGGGGGGCAATGGCGGGGAGCTGTTTTTT. Its translation: CASSPQRGGNGGELFF. This chain uses TRBV7-7 with TRBJ2-2; TRBD2 agrees at 10 bases. The germline gives CDR1 SSHAT, CDR2 FNYEAQ (reference sequence). J lost 7 bases, V lost 5 bases, and 10 bases had no gene match. The CDR3 length is 16 residues. Full variable domain (rest looked up from reference TRBV7-7 and TRBJ2-2): GAGVSQSPRYKVTKRGQDVTLRCDPISSHATLYWYQQALGQGPEFLTYFNYEAQPDKSGLPSDRFSAERPEGSISTLTIQRTEQRDSAMYRCASSPQRGGNGGELFFGEGSRLTVL.

This clonotype appeared a few times. The J gene is TRBJ1-1, the V gene TRBV6-1; no clear D. The CDR3 consists of 15 residues. Germline CDR1 and CDR2: MNHNS and SASEGT. Trimming shortened V by 4 bases and J by 0 bases, and 12 bases separated the two germline ends. The CDR3 region is CASSGVRLLNTEAFF. The CDR3 coding sequence is TGTGCCAGCAGTGGGGTCCGACTACTGAACACTGAAGCTTTCTTT.

The V call is TRBV5-1, the J call TRBJ1-3; D is unresolved. Trimming removed 4 bases from V and 0 bases from J, with 8 bases in between. CDR1 and CDR2 (germline): SGHRS, YFSETQ. The CDR3 has 14 amino acids. The CDR3 sequence: CASSVGNSGNTIYF. For the CDR3, the DNA is TGCGCCAGCAGCGTGGGGAACTCTGGAAACACCATATATTTT.

This clonotype was found a few times. The CDR3 protein is CASSQTTGQISYEQYF. The CDR3 bases are TGCGCCAGCAGCCAGACAACGGGACAGATCTCGTACGAGCAGTACTTC. The chain couples TRBV5-1 to TRBJ2-7; 7 bases are a match to TRBD1. Trimming removed 4 bases from V and 4 bases from J; junction bases left unmatched: 14. The CDR3 totals 16 residues. Germline V lookup: CDR1 SGHRS, CDR2 YFSETQ.

This chain uses TRBV12-3 or TRBV12-4 with TRBJ1-4, with TRBD1 matching 7 bases. The ends lost 6 bases at V and 2 bases at J; junction bases unmatched: 3. The CDR3 runs 14 residues. The CDR3 nucleotides are TGTGCCAGCAGGTTACAGGGGACTAATGAAAAACTGTTTTTT. It yields the protein CASRLQGTNEKLFF.

In this sample, this clonotype turned up a few times. V and J are TRBV10-3 and TRBJ2-3; unclear D gene. Germline loops: CDR1 ENHRY, CDR2 SYGVKD. V was trimmed by 4 bases and J by 1 base, leaving 12 bases between them. The CDR3 consists of 15 residues. CDR3 loop: CAISGAPPGTDTQYF. CDR3 coding DNA: TGTGCCATCAGTGGGGCCCCGCCGGGCACAGATACGCAGTATTTT.

This clonotype turned up a few times. CDR3 protein: CASSKDRSNQPQHF. The DNA of the CDR3 is TGTGCCAGCAGTAAGGATCGAAGCAATCAGCCCCAGCATTTT. The rearrangement joins TRBV2 to TRBJ1-5; unclear D gene. CDR3 length: 14 amino acids. V was shortened by 5 bases and J by 1 base, with 9 bases between the two germline ends. CDR1 is SNHLY and CDR2 is FYNNEI in the germline V gene.

This clonotype has more than one count but fewer than ten. V gene TRBV12-3 or TRBV12-4 combines with J gene TRBJ1-3; 7 bases map to TRBD1. The junction had 12 bases not matched to a gene; V was cut back by 7 bases and J by 0 bases. The CDR3 covers 17 residues. CDR3 amino acids: CASIQPGQLYSGNTIYF. Written as DNA, the CDR3 is TGTGCCAGCATCCAACCGGGACAGCTTTACTCTGGAAACACCATATATTTT.

This rearrangement joins TRBV28 to TRBJ2-4; 7 bases line up with TRBD2. CDR1 and CDR2 (germline): MDHEN, SYDVKM. This CDR3 has 14 amino acids. V was pared by 4 bases and J by 1 base, with 1 base of the junction left unmatched. The CDR3 DNA reads as TGTGCCAGCAGTTCCGGGGGGGCCAAAAACATTCAGTACTTC. This gives the protein CASSSGGAKNIQYF.

This rearrangement joins TRBV5-1 to TRBJ2-3; D is unclear. CDR1 SGHRS and CDR2 YFSETQ come from the germline V gene. The CDR3 consists of 15 residues. V was cut by 2 bases and J by 0 bases, with 10 bases left in between. The CDR3 loop reads CASSFFGTSTDTQYF. CDR3 DNA sequence: TGCGCCAGCAGCTTCTTCGGAACTAGCACAGATACGCAGTATTTT.

The gene calls are TRBV7-9 and TRBJ1-5; 8 bases align to TRBD1. The V gene's germline CDR1 is SEHNR and CDR2 FQNEAQ (reference sequence). The trim removed 1 base at V and 4 bases at J, leaving 3 bases unmatched. This CDR3 is built from 15 residues. The CDR3 DNA follows: TGTGCCAGCAGCTTAGGGACAGGGCATAATCAGCCCCAGCATTTT. It codes for CASSLGTGHNQPQHF.

The rearrangement joins TRBV25-1 to TRBJ1-6; no firm D call. The CDR3 is 13 residues long. CDR1 is MGHDK and CDR2 is SYGVNS in the germline V gene. V was cut by 4 bases and J by 5 bases, with 6 bases left in between. DNA for the CDR3: TGTGCCAGCAGTGCACAGAATAATTCACCCCTCCACTTT. Its protein is CASSAQNNSPLHF.

The V gene is TRBV7-9, the J gene TRBJ1-2, with a possible D match to TRBD1 (5 bases). Trimming pared 1 base from V and 4 bases from J, leaving 10 bases between. Per germline, CDR1 SEHNR and CDR2 FQNEAQ (reference sequence). This CDR3 region has 14 residues. CDR3 nucleotides: TGTGCCAGCAGCTTAGGGGGACCGATCTATGGCTACACCTTC. This translates into CASSLGGPIYGYTF.

The chain's CDR3 is CASSRFRGSNEKLFF. The CDR3 nucleotides are TGTGCCAGCAGCAGATTCAGGGGGTCTAATGAAAAACTGTTTTTT. The V gene is TRBV7-8, the J gene TRBJ1-4, with 7 bases that match TRBD1. With 5 bases clipped from V and 3 bases from J, the junction kept 6 bases outside the gene matches. Germline-derived CDR1 and CDR2 are SGHVS and FQNEAQ. The CDR3 is 15 residues long.

The chain employs TRBV3-1 and TRBJ1-1; D is possibly TRBD1 (6 bases). Germline CDR1 and CDR2: LGHDT and YNNKEL (reference sequence). Trimming took off 7 bases at V and 0 bases at J, with 12 bases between the two ends. This CDR3 is 14 amino acids long. CDR3 in DNA: TGTGCCAGCACCCCCCACAGGGTGAACACTGAAGCTTTCTTT. The encoded protein is CASTPHRVNTEAFF.

The chain employs TRBV3-1 and TRBJ1-2, with D unclear. Germline V gives CDR1 LGHDT, CDR2 YNNKEL (reference sequence). This CDR3 spans 13 amino acids. V was cut by 0 bases and J by 5 bases, with 7 bases left in between. This CDR3 reads CASSQDSSYGYTF. The CDR3, as DNA: TGTGCCAGCAGCCAAGACAGCTCGTATGGCTACACCTTC. Combining the CDR3 with reference TRBV3-1 and TRBJ1-2 gives the whole variable domain DTAVSQTPKYLVTQMGNDKSIKCEQNLGHDTMYWYKQDSKKFLKIMFSYNNKELIINETVPNRFSPKSPDKAHLNLHINSLELGDSAVYFCASSQDSSYGYTFGSGTRLTVV.

This clonotype came up many times. DNA of the CDR3: TGTGCCAGCAGCGTAGCCGGGACAGGGATAACTGAAGCTTTCTTT. Residues: CASSVAGTGITEAFF. V gene TRBV9 combines with J gene TRBJ1-1; 9 nucleotides line up with TRBD1. J gave up 5 bases and V 0 bases, and 5 bases lay outside the gene matches. Germline loops: CDR1 SGDLS, CDR2 YYNGEE. The CDR3 extends over 15 amino acids. The full variable domain, rest sourced from reference TRBV9 and TRBJ1-1, is DSGVTQTPKHLITATGQRVTLRCSPRSGDLSVYWYQQSLDQGLQFLIQYYNGEERAKGNILERFSAQQFPDLHSELNLSSLELGDSALYFCASSVAGTGITEAFFGQGTRLTVV.

This clonotype has only a few counts. This chain links TRBV6-6 with TRBJ1-2; 7 nucleotides agree with TRBD1. V dropped 6 bases and J dropped 5; count of bases not matched to a gene: 9. CDR3 length: 14 amino acids. In germline, CDR1 is MNHNY, CDR2 SVGAGI (reference sequence). Written as DNA, the CDR3 is TGTGCCAGCAGGGCAACAGGGGCCTGGTATGGCTACACCTTC. Translation: CASRATGAWYGYTF.

This rearrangement joins TRBV20-1 to TRBJ2-2; D call uncertain. CDR1 is DFQATT and CDR2 is SNEGSKA in the germline V gene (reference sequence). The CDR3 covers 14 residues. The V and J ends lost 3 bases and 0 bases respectively, with 8 bases between them. CDR3: CSASVAANTGELFF. DNA of the CDR3: TGCAGTGCTAGCGTCGCCGCGAACACCGGGGAGCTGTTTTTT.

This sequence joins TRBV5-1 and TRBJ2-1; 8 bases align to TRBD1. In germline, CDR1 is SGHRS, CDR2 YFSETQ. Trimming took 7 bases from V and 4 from J; bases not matched to a gene: 10. The CDR3 is 15 residues long. The CDR3 DNA is TGCGCCAGCTCCGGACAGGGCGCCTTATACAATGAGCAGTTCTTC. As protein: CASSGQGALYNEQFF. The full variable domain, with the rest looked up from reference TRBV5-1 and TRBJ2-1, is KAGVTQTPRYLIKTRGQQVTLSCSPISGHRSVSWYQQTPGQGLQFLFEYFSETQRNKGNFPGRFSGRQFSNSRSEMNVSTLELGDSALYLCASSGQGALYNEQFFGPGTRLTVL.

This clonotype was counted only a few times. This rearrangement joins TRBV10-2 to TRBJ1-6; no clear D gene. The V gene lost 5 bases and the J gene lost 6 bases, with 5 bases spanning the gap. Germline CDR1 and CDR2: WSHSY and SAAADI. This CDR3 is built from 12 residues. CDR3 bases: TGCGCCAGCAGTCTACCTAATTCACCCCTCCACTTT. Amino acids: CASSLPNSPLHF.

This clonotype has a handful of counts. The V call is TRBV12-3 or TRBV12-4, the J call TRBJ1-4, with D unresolved. The V gene lost 0 bases and the J gene lost 9 bases, with 5 bases spanning the gap. The CDR3 sequence is 12 residues long. The CDR3 sequence: CASSLAYKKLFF. The CDR3 region has the DNA TGTGCCAGCAGTTTAGCGTATAAAAAACTGTTTTTT.